This T cell receptor (beta chain) was obtained from a study of blood T cells in healthy people across ages. Study-level results: Age showed a roughly linear inverse relationship with TCR beta diversity per million T cells.

V dropped 4 bases and J dropped 5; count of bases not matched to a gene: 8. This CDR3 has 14 amino acids. In germline, CDR1 is SGHDT, CDR2 YYEEEE. Approximately 9.2 milliliters was the volume of peripheral blood drawn from each donor. PBMCs numbering at least 7 million were isolated per sample. PCR was performed a second time for about 6 to 11 cycles using a sample-barcoded 5' primer and a J-beta primer mix. Every cDNA molecule bore a tag from a template-switch adaptor containing 12 random nucleotides. TCRdb reanalysed the 5' RACE reads using MiXCR and keeps one entry per CDR3 protein. The data show over a million distinct CDR3 sequences, around 43% seen once. This clonotype was seen only a few times. Its antigen is unidentified.

This chain connects TRBV5-6 to TRBJ1-2, with TRBD1 identical over 7 bases. Specimen: blood. The sequence was collected from a woman aged 55-70 years in good health. Written as DNA, the CDR3 is TGTGCCAGCAGCCCGGTTGGGACAGCGTATGGCTACACCTTC. Its translation is CASSPVGTAYGYTF.